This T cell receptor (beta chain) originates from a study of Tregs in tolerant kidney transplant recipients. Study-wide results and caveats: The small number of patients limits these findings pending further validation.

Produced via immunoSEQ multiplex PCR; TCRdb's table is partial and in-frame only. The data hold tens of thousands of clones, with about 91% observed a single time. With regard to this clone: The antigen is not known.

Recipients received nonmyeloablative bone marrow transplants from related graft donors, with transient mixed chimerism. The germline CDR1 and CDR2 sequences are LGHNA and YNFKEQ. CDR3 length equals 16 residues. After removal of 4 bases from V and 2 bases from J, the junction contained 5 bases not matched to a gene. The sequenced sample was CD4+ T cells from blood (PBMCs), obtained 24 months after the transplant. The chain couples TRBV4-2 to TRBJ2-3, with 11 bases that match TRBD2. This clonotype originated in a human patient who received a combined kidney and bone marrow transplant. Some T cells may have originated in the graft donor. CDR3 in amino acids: CASSLSGRGFTDTQYF. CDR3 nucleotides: TGTGCCAGCAGCCTTAGCGGGAGGGGTTTCACAGATACGCAGTATTTT.